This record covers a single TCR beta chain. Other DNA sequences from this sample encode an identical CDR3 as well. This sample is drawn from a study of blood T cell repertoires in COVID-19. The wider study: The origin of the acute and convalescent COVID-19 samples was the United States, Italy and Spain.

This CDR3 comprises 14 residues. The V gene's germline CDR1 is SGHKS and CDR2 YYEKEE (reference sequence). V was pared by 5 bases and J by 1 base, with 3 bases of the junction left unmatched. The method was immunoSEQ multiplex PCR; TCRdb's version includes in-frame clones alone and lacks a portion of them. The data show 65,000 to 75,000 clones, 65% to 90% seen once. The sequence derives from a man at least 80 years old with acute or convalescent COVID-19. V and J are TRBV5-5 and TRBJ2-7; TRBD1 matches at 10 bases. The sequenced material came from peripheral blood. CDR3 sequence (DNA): TGTGCCAGCAGTCGGACAGGGGGTTCCTACGAGCAGTACTTC. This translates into CASSRTGGSYEQYF.